Below, one T cell receptor (beta chain) is given with its context. Its recognized antigen is unknown. There are no base qualities to consult, and no much larger clone falls within one base. This specimen belongs to a study of regulatory T cells in long-lasting Graves disease (dated by TCRdb to about 2021). Background for the entire study: Antithyroid drugs had been taken for less than 3 months by newly diagnosed Graves' disease patients. The study took place in China and was registered as a clinical trial. Patients with persistent Graves' disease were compared with patients with newly diagnosed Graves' disease using TCR sequencing and RNA sequencing of peripheral blood. A total of around 33 samples underwent TCR sequencing, from about 13 patients with persistent Graves' disease and around 20 patients with newly diagnosed Graves' disease.

V is reduced by 2 bases and J by 0 bases, leaving a spacing of 14 bases between them. Inclusive of the bounding cysteine and phenylalanine, the CDR3 is 16 residues long. Just CDR3 DNA is preserved here, 48 bases in frame from base 1. Looking up the germline V gene yields CDR1 SGHTA and CDR2 FQGNSA. The label giving this sample's time point can be read as: newly diagnosed GD, antithyroid drugs for less than 3 months. RNA was extracted from PBMCs in TRIzol for both TCR sequencing and RNA sequencing. Graves' disease was diagnosed according to American Thyroid Association guidelines. The patients came from an endocrinology department in Xi'an, China. From each patient, 7.5 to 9.5 milliliters of peripheral blood was collected into an EDTA anticoagulant tube. Ficoll Paque Plus density gradient separation was used to isolate PBMCs, and no further T cell sorting was performed. An Agilent 2100 Bioanalyzer and agarose gel were used to check RNA quality, while a NanoDrop 2000 measured RNA concentration.

Study-wide findings and limitations: Only the TCR beta chain was sequenced and analyzed. Persistent Graves' disease patients showed lower TCR Shannon entropy and fewer highly expanded clones than newly diagnosed patients, suggesting clonal expansion. Peripheral blood alone was examined, since thyroid tissue, which constituted the primary lesion, could not be accessed. Patients with persistent disease shared more public clonotypes (fewer than 3,000) than newly diagnosed patients did (966). Persistent disease showed preferential use of TRBV28, TRBJ1-2 and TRBJ2-5, whereas newly diagnosed disease favored TRBV20-1 and TRBJ2-1. The small sample size was acknowledged by the authors as a limitation that may reduce accuracy.

The library relied on multiplex PCR. The sequencer listed for this sample is Illumina HiSeq 4000. CDR3 regions were amplified by Arm-PCR with iRepertoire HTBI primers to construct TCR beta libraries. Gel purification was performed on PCR products prior to sequencing. As for how the authors treated the data: Across samples, approximately 68 TRBV and around 15 TRBJ segments were identified and used for gene usage analysis of CDR3 amino acid clonotypes. Filtered high-quality paired reads were merged into contigs using COPE and FqMerger. Contigs were aligned with BLAST to IMGT TRBV, TRBD and TRBJ reference genes, and CDR3 was defined per IMGT. Clonotypes above 0.1% frequency were classified as highly expanded clones. Repertoire diversity was measured by Shannon entropy, and V-J evenness by the Gini coefficient. A clonotype found in more than one individual was treated as public. TCRdb reprocessing: public reads trimmed at Q25 with fastp, clones called with MiXCR, in-frame beta chains kept. One record per CDR3 amino acid sequence lists the most common genes and DNA. These V and J calls originate from TCRdb's pipeline instead of the authors' own analysis. For this sample there are over 300,000 distinct CDR3 sequences; about a sixth appear just once. The ten largest make up 20% to 25% of the sample.

The sequence is built from TRBV7-2 and TRBJ2-7; TRBD2 could be the D gene, as 5 bases match. Material: peripheral blood mononuclear cells (PBMCs), obtained at new diagnosis, from a patient treated with antithyroid drugs. The receptor's source is a female donor with Graves disease. The nucleotide sequence reads TGTGCCAGCAGCTTACCATCTCGGGGAAGCTCCTACGAGCAGTACTTC. Translation gives CASSLPSRGSSYEQYF.